In this sample, the clone carrying this TCR beta chain turned up a few times. The entry originates in a study of blood T cells in healthy people across ages. Germline assignment: CDR1 SGHRS and CDR2 YFSETQ. CDR3 length: 14 residues. Primers used in a second PCR of about 6 to 11 cycles were a sample-barcoded 5' primer and a J-beta primer mix. One entry per CDR3 protein, called by TCRdb with MiXCR from the 5' RACE reads. The sample comprises roughly 640,000 distinct CDR3 sequences, 25% to 35% of which are singletons, and about 15% rests with the top ten. The chain joins TRBV5-1 to TRBJ2-1; perhaps TRBD1 as D (6 bases). The J call could be wrong; TRBJ2-7 is a better fit for the DNA end. The sequence derives from an elderly woman in good health. The sequencing input was blood. CDR3 loop: CASSWGTNYNEQYF. CDR3 nucleotide sequence: TGCGCCAGCAGCTGGGGGACAAACTACAATGAGCAGTACTTC.